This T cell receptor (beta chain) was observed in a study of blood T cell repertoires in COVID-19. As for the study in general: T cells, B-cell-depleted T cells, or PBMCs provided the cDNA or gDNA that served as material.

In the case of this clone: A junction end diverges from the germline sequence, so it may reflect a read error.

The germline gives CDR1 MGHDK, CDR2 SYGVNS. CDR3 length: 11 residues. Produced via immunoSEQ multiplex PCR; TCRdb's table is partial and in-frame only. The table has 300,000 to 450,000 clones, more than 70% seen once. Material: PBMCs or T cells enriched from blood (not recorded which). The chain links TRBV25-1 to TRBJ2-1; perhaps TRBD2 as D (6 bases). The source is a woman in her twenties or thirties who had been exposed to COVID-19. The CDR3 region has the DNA TGTGCCAGCAGTGTACTAGCTGAGAAGTTCTTC. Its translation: CASSVLAEKFF.